This T cell receptor (beta chain) is drawn from a study of cytomegalovirus exposure and HLA in healthy donors. The V and J ends lost 3 bases and 2 bases respectively, with 11 bases between them. CDR1 is MNHEY and CDR2 is SMNVEV in the germline V gene (reference sequence). The CDR3 runs 14 residues. This clone was found a few times. The assay was immunoSEQ multiplex PCR, and TCRdb's table has in-frame clones only and misses some. The repertoire holds approximately 190,000 clones, roughly 82% seen once, with roughly 6.5% in the top ten. This chain uses TRBV27 with TRBJ2-7; TRBD2 is a possible D gene (5 bases). Sequencing was done on a sample of PBMCs. The TCR comes from a man younger than 30 in good health and CMV-seropositive. The CDR3 DNA is TGTGCCAGCAGTTTGAGTGGGAGCGCCTACGAGCAGTACTTC. Its protein product is CASSLSGSAYEQYF.